Listed here are 19 T cell receptor beta chains from one sample, sequenced in a study of blood T cell repertoires in COVID-19. TCRdb's copy holds only in-frame clones and misses some; the assay was immunoSEQ multiplex PCR. This sample has about 150,000 clones, with around 80% found just once. The sample taken for sequencing was peripheral blood. These receptors were taken from a man aged 60 to 69 with acute or convalescent COVID-19.

The chain links TRBV2 to TRBJ2-7; no definite D call. The CDR3 length is 12 residues. Germline CDR1 SNHLY, CDR2 FYNNEI. Trimming stripped 6 bases from V and 4 bases from J, with 10 bases between. The CDR3 sequence: CASSFTEYEQYF. In DNA, the CDR3 is TGTGCCAGCAGCTTCACAGAGTACGAGCAGTACTTC.

The J gene is TRBJ2-7, the V gene TRBV4-2; D may be TRBD2 (6 bases). The germline gives CDR1 LGHNA, CDR2 YNFKEQ. This CDR3 has 16 residues. With 0 bases removed from V and 0 bases from J, the gap between germline ends came to 12 bases. CDR3 bases: TGTGCCAGCAGCCAAGAGTCTAGCGTGCTCTCCTACGAGCAGTACTTC. Amino acids: CASSQESSVLSYEQYF.

This clone was found a few times. This sequence joins TRBV11-2 and TRBJ2-1; 7 bases match TRBD2. V trimming: 0 bases; J trimming: 6 bases; junction bases outside the gene matches: 8. CDR3 length equals 16 residues. Germline CDR1 and CDR2: SGHAT and FQNNGV. CDR3 sequence: CASSLDLGGGSNEQFF. As DNA, the CDR3 is TGTGCCAGCAGCTTAGATCTTGGCGGGGGATCCAATGAGCAGTTCTTC. Full variable domain (missing parts from reference TRBV11-2 and TRBJ2-1): EAGVAQSPRYKIIEKRQSVAFWCNPISGHATLYWYQQILGQGPKLLIQFQNNGVVDDSQLPKDRFSAERLKGVDSTLKIQPAKLEDSAVYLCASSLDLGGGSNEQFFGPGTRLTVL.

This clone appeared a single time. The rearrangement uses TRBV19 and TRBJ1-5; D possibly corresponds to TRBD1 (6 bases). This CDR3 comprises 18 residues. In germline, CDR1 is LNHDA, CDR2 SQIVND (reference sequence). The ends were cut back, 5 bases at V and 0 bases at J, with 20 bases in the middle. This chain's CDR3 is CASSRAGAQFYSNQPQHF. CDR3 in DNA: TGTGCCAGTAGTCGGGCAGGGGCCCAATTCTATAGCAATCAGCCCCAGCATTTT.

This clone was detected only a few times. The V call is TRBV19, the J call TRBJ2-2, with 14 bases fitting TRBD2. Germline CDR1 reads LNHDA; CDR2 reads SQIVND (reference sequence). J gave up 4 bases and V 4 bases, and 14 bases lay outside the gene matches. CDR3 size: 20 residues. DNA for the CDR3: TGTGCCAGTAGTACCCTAGGACTAGCGGGAGGTATAAGGGCCACCGGGGAGCTGTTTTTT. Translated: CASSTLGLAGGIRATGELFF. Full variable domain (outside the CDR3, taken from reference TRBV19 and TRBJ2-2): DGGITQSPKYLFRKEGQNVTLSCEQNLNHDAMYWYRQDPGQGLRLIYYSQIVNDFQKGDIAEGYSVSREKKESFPLTVTSAQKNPTAFYLCASSTLGLAGGIRATGELFFGEGSRLTVL.

This CDR3 reads CASKRTADEQYF. Written as DNA, the CDR3 is TGTGCCAGCAAAAGGACAGCGGACGAGCAGTACTTC. V usage is TRBV6-5 and J usage is TRBJ2-7, with TRBD1 as a possible D gene (6 bases). V shed 7 bases and J shed 5 bases, with 12 bases lying between them. In germline, CDR1 is MNHEY, CDR2 SVGAGI. This CDR3 spans 12 amino acids.

The chain is built from TRBV18 and TRBJ1-6; no clear D gene. V was clipped by 4 bases and J by 12 bases, with 10 bases between them. The length of the CDR3 is 12 residues. Per the germline V gene, CDR1 is KGHSH and CDR2 is LQKENI. The CDR3 protein is CASSRNIEPLHF. CDR3 sequence (DNA): TGTGCCAGCTCACGCAACATTGAACCCCTCCACTTT.

The chain is built from TRBV7-2 and TRBJ1-5; TRBD1 agrees at 7 bases. With V trimmed by 3 bases and J by 0 bases, 11 bases remained unmatched. The germline V gene has CDR1 SGHTA and CDR2 FQGNSA. The CDR3 loop spans 18 amino acids. CDR3: CASSFLAGGASSNQPQHF. CDR3 in DNA: TGTGCCAGCAGCTTCCTCGCAGGGGGTGCCAGTAGCAATCAGCCCCAGCATTTT.

The rearrangement links TRBV7-2 to TRBJ2-3, with D hard to call. The CDR3 has 13 amino acids. The V end lost 1 base, the J end lost 2 bases, and 4 bases lay between the germline ends. CDR1 is SGHTA, CDR2 FQGNSA, per germline. The DNA of the CDR3 is TGTGCCAGCAGCTTAGGCTACACAGATACGCAGTATTTT. Translation gives CASSLGYTDTQYF.

The CDR3 loop reads CASSYRGGDTEAFF. CDR3 DNA: TGTGCCAGCAGCTATCGGGGAGGGGACACTGAAGCTTTCTTT. The V and J genes are TRBV7-3 and TRBJ1-1, with TRBD1 as a possible D gene (5 bases). Trimming removed 4 bases at V and 3 bases at J, with 12 bases between. Germline loops: CDR1 SGHTA, CDR2 FQGTGA. The CDR3 loop spans 14 amino acids.

The rearrangement uses TRBV5-6 and TRBJ1-2, with TRBD1 matching 9 bases. Germline values: CDR1 SGHDT, CDR2 YYEEEE. The CDR3 covers 14 residues. V shed 3 bases and J 4 bases; nucleotides not matched to a gene: 4. The CDR3: CASSSGQGSYGYTF. DNA for the CDR3: TGTGCCAGCAGCTCGGGACAGGGAAGCTATGGCTACACCTTC. Looking up the rest from reference TRBV5-6 and TRBJ1-2 gives the full variable domain: DAGVTQSPTHLIKTRGQQVTLRCSPKSGHDTVSWYQQALGQGPQFIFQYYEEEERQRGNFPDRFSGHQFPNYSSELNVNALLLGDSALYLCASSSGQGSYGYTFGSGTRLTVV.

The sample holds one count of this clone. The chain employs TRBV7-2 and TRBJ1-2; 8 bases are shared with TRBD1. CDR1 SGHTA and CDR2 FQGNSA come from the germline V gene. The V segment lost 5 bases and the J segment 3 bases; nucleotides outside the gene matches: 8. This CDR3 region has 15 residues. The CDR3 sequence is CASSPRQGAHYGYTF. CDR3 bases: TGTGCCAGCAGCCCCCGGCAGGGGGCCCACTATGGCTACACCTTC.

The chain links TRBV10-3 to TRBJ2-1; D is perhaps TRBD2 (6 bases). The CDR3 contains 15 residues. Germline-derived CDR1 and CDR2 are ENHRY and SYGVKD. The V end lost 4 bases, the J end lost 5 bases, and 15 bases lay between the germline ends. The chain's CDR3 is CAISGLGGEDNEQFF. The CDR3, as DNA: TGTGCCATCAGTGGGCTGGGGGGTGAAGACAATGAGCAGTTCTTC.

The chain carries TRBV19 and TRBJ1-1, with no clear D. Germline V lookup: CDR1 LNHDA, CDR2 SQIVND (reference sequence). The CDR3 is made up of 13 amino acids. V gave up 7 bases and J gave up 0 bases, with 9 bases separating them. The CDR3 region is CASTHQLNTEAFF. The CDR3 DNA follows: TGTGCCAGTACCCACCAGTTGAACACTGAAGCTTTCTTT.

This clone was seen a few times. The chain carries TRBV28 and TRBJ1-2; D call uncertain. CDR3 size: 12 residues. Germline CDR1 is MDHEN and CDR2 is SYDVKM. V lost 8 bases and J lost 0, with 7 bases in between. The CDR3 reads CASEGTNYGYTF. The CDR3 bases are TGTGCCAGCGAGGGTACTAACTATGGCTACACCTTC.

This clone was recorded once. The J gene is TRBJ2-5, the V gene TRBV27; D might be TRBD1 (5 bases). V lost 4 bases and J lost 2, with 11 bases in between. CDR1 and CDR2 from the germline V gene are MNHEY and SMNVEV (reference sequence). This CDR3 has 14 amino acids. Written as DNA, the CDR3 is TGTGCCAGCAGTTCCCGGACATTACAAGAGACCCAGTACTTC. Translated, it gives CASSSRTLQETQYF.

This rearrangement joins TRBV5-1 to TRBJ2-4; 9 bases match TRBD1. V shed 0 bases, J shed 8 bases, and the junction held 6 bases outside the gene matches. Looked up from germline, CDR1 is SGHRS and CDR2 is YFSETQ. The CDR3 extends over 15 amino acids. Here the CDR3 reads CASSLGTGGAYIQYF. In nucleotides, the CDR3 is TGCGCCAGCAGCTTGGGAACAGGGGGCGCTTACATTCAGTACTTC.

The V and J genes are TRBV9 and TRBJ1-4; possible D gene TRBD1, 5 bases. Trimming cost V 0 bases and J 8 bases, with 8 bases left between them. The germline V gene encodes CDR1 SGDLS and CDR2 YYNGEE. The CDR3 totals 13 residues. The CDR3 region has the DNA TGTGCCAGCAGCGTAGGATACAGGGAAAAACTGTTTTTT. Its translation is CASSVGYREKLFF.

This chain joins TRBV30 and TRBJ1-2; D unclear. Per the germline V gene, CDR1 is GTSNPN and CDR2 is SVGIG (reference sequence). V lost 6 bases and J lost 7, with 12 bases in between. This CDR3 contains 11 residues. CDR3 protein: CACTRHAGYTF. DNA of the CDR3: TGTGCCTGCACTCGTCATGCTGGCTACACCTTC.